Presented here are 7 T cell receptor beta chains from one specimen sequenced in a study of neurological immune-mediated disorders. MiXCR, run by TCRdb on the 5' RACE reads, gives a single entry per CDR3 protein. The sample holds tens of thousands of distinct CDR3 sequences, 6% to 7.5% seen once. Input material: CD4+ T cells from blood. The receptors stem from a man aged 50 or older in good health.

The chain combines TRBV20-1 with TRBJ2-7; 7 bases match TRBD1. The CDR3 is 15 residues long. V dropped 6 bases and J dropped 1; count of bases not matched to a gene: 12. Germline V gives CDR1 DFQATT, CDR2 SNEGSKA (reference sequence). The CDR3 sequence is CSAPLGQGESYEQYF. In DNA form, the CDR3 reads TGCAGTGCACCCTTGGGGCAGGGGGAATCCTACGAGCAGTACTTC.

This clonotype is classed as medium-sized. The chain couples TRBV3-1 to TRBJ1-4; D is undetermined. V was cut by 5 bases and J by 10 bases, with 11 bases left in between. Germline-derived CDR1 and CDR2 are LGHDT and YNNKEL (reference sequence). The CDR3 consists of 12 residues. The CDR3 DNA follows: TGTGCCAGCAGCGGAGCGAGCCGAAAACTGTTTTTT. Its translation: CASSGASRKLFF. Based on the CDR3 plus reference TRBV3-1 and TRBJ1-4, the full variable domain is DTAVSQTPKYLVTQMGNDKSIKCEQNLGHDTMYWYKQDSKKFLKIMFSYNNKELIINETVPNRFSPKSPDKAHLNLHINSLELGDSAVYFCASSGASRKLFFGSGTQLSVL.

This clonotype was seen ten or more times. The gene calls are TRBV18 and TRBJ2-5; D remains unclear. The germline CDR1 and CDR2 sequences are KGHSH and LQKENI. There are 12 residues in the CDR3. Trimming took 3 bases from V and 5 from J, leaving 7 bases between them. Here the CDR3 DNA reads TGTGCCAGCTCACCCACCCATGAGACCCAGTACTTC. Protein product: CASSPTHETQYF.

This clonotype has ten or more counts. The V gene is TRBV2, the J gene TRBJ2-7, with TRBD1 matching over 11 bases. With 3 bases clipped from V and 6 bases from J, the junction kept 10 bases outside the gene matches. CDR3 length equals 16 residues. Looked up from germline, CDR1 is SNHLY and CDR2 is FYNNEI. The CDR3 here is CASSDPPSGTGGEQYF. The DNA of the CDR3 is TGTGCCAGCAGTGACCCGCCGTCGGGGACAGGGGGCGAGCAGTACTTC.

This clonotype was detected many times. The chain links TRBV7-3 to TRBJ2-1; D is possibly TRBD2 (6 bases). V lost 4 bases to trimming and J lost 8 bases, with 6 bases between them. This CDR3 contains 11 residues. Germline V gene data show CDR1 as SGHTA and CDR2 as FQGTGA. The CDR3 spells CASSSSDEQFF. CDR3 DNA: TGTGCCAGCAGCTCTAGCGATGAGCAGTTCTTC.

This clonotype was seen many times. The rearrangement uses TRBV7-8 and TRBJ2-7; 12 bases match TRBD1. Germline assignment: CDR1 SGHVS and CDR2 FQNEAQ. This CDR3 spans 16 amino acids. J gave up 6 bases and V 5 bases, and 11 bases lay outside the gene matches. CDR3 coding DNA: TGTGCCAGCAGCCCTAGAAGGGACAGGGGGCCTTTCGAGCAGTACTTC. Amino acids: CASSPRRDRGPFEQYF.

This clonotype was seen ten or more times. The chain joins TRBV7-2 to TRBJ2-5, with TRBD1 matching 12 bases. The CDR3 length is 16 residues. V trimming: 5 bases; J trimming: 7 bases; junction bases outside the gene matches: 11. CDR1 is SGHTA, CDR2 FQGNSA, per germline. CDR3 nucleotide sequence: TGTGCCAGCAGCCGAGCCGGGACAGGGGGCAGGGTGACCCAGTACTTC. It translates to CASSRAGTGGRVTQYF.